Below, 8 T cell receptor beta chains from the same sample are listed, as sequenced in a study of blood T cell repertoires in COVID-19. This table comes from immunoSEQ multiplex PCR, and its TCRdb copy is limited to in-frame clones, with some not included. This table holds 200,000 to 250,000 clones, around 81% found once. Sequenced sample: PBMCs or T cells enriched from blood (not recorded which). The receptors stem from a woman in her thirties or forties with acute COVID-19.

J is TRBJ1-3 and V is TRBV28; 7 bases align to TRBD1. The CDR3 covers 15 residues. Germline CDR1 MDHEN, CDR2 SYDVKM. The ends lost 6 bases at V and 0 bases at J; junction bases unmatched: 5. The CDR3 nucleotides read TGTGCCAGCAGAACAGGGGTGCTCTCTGGAAACACCATATATTTT. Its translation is CASRTGVLSGNTIYF.

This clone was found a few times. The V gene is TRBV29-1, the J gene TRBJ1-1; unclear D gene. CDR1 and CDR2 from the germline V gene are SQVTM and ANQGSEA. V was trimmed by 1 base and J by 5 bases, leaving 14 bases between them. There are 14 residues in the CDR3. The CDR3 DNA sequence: TGCAGCGTTGAAGGGCGGCGAGGAGGTACTGAAGCTTTCTTT. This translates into CSVEGRRGGTEAFF.

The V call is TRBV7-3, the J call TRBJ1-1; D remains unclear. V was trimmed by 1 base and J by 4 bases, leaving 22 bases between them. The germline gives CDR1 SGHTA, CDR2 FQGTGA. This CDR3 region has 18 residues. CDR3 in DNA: TGTGCCAGCAGCTTAAGTGGGAGGCCCGAAATCCGAGGCACTGAAGCTTTCTTT. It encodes CASSLSGRPEIRGTEAFF.

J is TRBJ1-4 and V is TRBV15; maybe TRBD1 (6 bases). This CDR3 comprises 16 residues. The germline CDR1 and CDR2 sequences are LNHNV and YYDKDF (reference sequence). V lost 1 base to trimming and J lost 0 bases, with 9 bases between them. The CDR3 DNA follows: TGTGCCACCAGCAGAGGATCAGGGGCAACTAATGAAAAACTGTTTTTT. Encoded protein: CATSRGSGATNEKLFF.

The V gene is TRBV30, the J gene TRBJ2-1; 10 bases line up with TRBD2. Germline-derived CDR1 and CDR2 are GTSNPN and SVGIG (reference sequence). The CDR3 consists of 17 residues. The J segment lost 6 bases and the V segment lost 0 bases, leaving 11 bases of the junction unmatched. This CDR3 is CAWSVSLAGEWGNEQFF. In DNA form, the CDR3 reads TGTGCCTGGAGTGTATCCCTAGCGGGAGAGTGGGGCAATGAGCAGTTCTTC.

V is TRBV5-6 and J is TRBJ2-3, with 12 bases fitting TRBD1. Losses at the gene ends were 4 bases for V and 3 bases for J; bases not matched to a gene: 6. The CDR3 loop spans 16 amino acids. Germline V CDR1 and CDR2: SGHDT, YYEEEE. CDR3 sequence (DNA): TGTGCCAGCAGCGGGTGGGGACAGGGGGCTACAGATACGCAGTATTTT. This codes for CASSGWGQGATDTQYF.

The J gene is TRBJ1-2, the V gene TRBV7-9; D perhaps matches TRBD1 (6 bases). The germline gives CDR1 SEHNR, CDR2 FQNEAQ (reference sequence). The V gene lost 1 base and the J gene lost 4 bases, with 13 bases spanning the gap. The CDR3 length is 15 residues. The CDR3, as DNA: TGTGCCAGCAGCTTAGGGGGGCAAGGCGTCTATGGCTACACCTTC. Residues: CASSLGGQGVYGYTF. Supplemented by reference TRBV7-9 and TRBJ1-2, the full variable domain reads DTGVSQNPRHKITKRGQNVTFRCDPISEHNRLYWYRQTLGQGPEFLTYFQNEAQLEKSRLLSDRFSAERPKGSFSTLEIQRTEQGDSAMYLCASSLGGQGVYGYTFGSGTRLTVV.

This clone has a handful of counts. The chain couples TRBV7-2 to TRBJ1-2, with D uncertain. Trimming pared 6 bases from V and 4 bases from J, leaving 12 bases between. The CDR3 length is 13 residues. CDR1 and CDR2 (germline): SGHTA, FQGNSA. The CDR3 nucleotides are TGTGCCAGCAGTGGGCCAGGCCCCTATGGCTACACCTTC. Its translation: CASSGPGPYGYTF.